This TCR beta chain is from a study of CD8 T cells in Susac syndrome. From blood CD8+ and CD4+ T cells, the TCR beta chain was sequenced. Treatment-naive patients with stable or active relapsing-remitting disease served as multiple sclerosis controls. Purification of the CD8+ and CD4+ T cells relied on negative isolation, and TEMRA cells underwent FACS enrichment. CDR3 length: 16 residues. J was trimmed by 2 bases and V by 3 bases; bases with no gene match: 8. CDR1 and CDR2 (germline): SGHDT, YYEEEE. RNA was extracted with the RNeasy kit, and a quantity of about 0.5 to 1 ug was reverse transcribed using random hexamers. TCR beta CDR3 was amplified by immunoSEQ multiplex PCR. This amplification extended across 54 Vbeta and 13 Jbeta segments. MiXCR, applied by TCRdb to the immunoSEQ multiplex PCR reads, yields one record per CDR3 protein. This sample has about 300,000 distinct CDR3 sequences; 92% occur once, and the top ten carry 0.06% to 0.075%.

V and J are TRBV5-6 and TRBJ2-1; 7 nucleotides line up with TRBD1. Sequencing used CD4+ T cells from PBMCs. This clonotype was obtained from a human donor with multiple sclerosis. DNA of the CDR3: TGTGCCAGCAGCTCGACAGGGCGGTCGGCCTACAATGAGCAGTTCTTC. The encoded protein is CASSSTGRSAYNEQFF.